Each of the 25 T cell receptor beta chains below was sequenced from the same sample in a study of CD8 T cells in ankylosing spondylitis. TCRdb recomputed calls from the 5' RACE reads with MiXCR, one row per CDR3 protein. The repertoire includes about 150,000 distinct CDR3 sequences, 6% to 8% of them detected once, and 9.5% to 15% sits in the top ten. What was sequenced was blood, either unsorted or a sorted T cell fraction (not recorded which). Source of these receptors: a female donor with ankylosing spondylitis or in good health (not recorded which).

This clonotype has ten or more counts. In nucleotides, the CDR3 is TGTGCCAGCAGCCGCTACAGGGGTTCAGGAAATGAAAAACTGTTTTTT. Translation: CASSRYRGSGNEKLFF. J is TRBJ1-4 and V is TRBV7-2; 7 bases are a match to TRBD1. CDR3 size: 16 residues. Germline lookup yields CDR1 SGHTA and CDR2 FQGNSA. Germline trimming cut 5 bases from V and 5 bases from J; bases unmatched to any gene: 11.

The genes are TRBV29-1 and TRBJ1-1; D gene unclear. Germline V gives CDR1 SQVTM, CDR2 ANQGSEA. V lost 0 bases to trimming and J lost 3 bases, with 8 bases between them. The CDR3 contains 13 residues. CDR3 amino acids: CSVEDHRYTEAFF. The CDR3 DNA is TGCAGCGTTGAAGATCATAGGTACACTGAAGCTTTCTTT.

There are many counts of this clonotype. The chain joins TRBV18 to TRBJ2-7; 7 nucleotides agree with TRBD1. Losses at the gene ends were 0 bases for V and 2 bases for J; bases not matched to a gene: 7. The V gene's germline CDR1 is KGHSH and CDR2 LQKENI. The CDR3 runs 16 residues. CDR3 protein: CASSPPLTGAPYEQYF. The CDR3 DNA follows: TGTGCCAGCTCACCACCGTTAACAGGGGCCCCCTACGAGCAGTACTTC.

This clonotype was seen many times. The CDR3 protein is CSARDPTGTVTGELFF. The CDR3 DNA is TGCAGTGCTAGAGACCCGACAGGGACGGTCACCGGGGAGCTGTTTTTT. The rearrangement links TRBV20-1 to TRBJ2-2, with TRBD1 matching over 7 bases. This CDR3 is built from 16 residues. V was clipped by 0 bases and J by 4 bases; unmatched bases: 8. Germline V gene data show CDR1 as DFQATT and CDR2 as SNEGSKA (reference sequence).

This clonotype was counted ten times or more. The rearrangement uses TRBV3-1 and TRBJ2-3; D ambiguous. Trimming cost V 3 bases and J 4 bases, with 8 bases left between them. This CDR3 has 13 amino acids. The V gene's germline CDR1 is LGHDT and CDR2 YNNKEL (reference sequence). CDR3 residues: CASSHLASDTQYF. The DNA for the CDR3 is TGTGCCAGCAGCCACTTAGCATCAGATACGCAGTATTTT.

This clonotype was detected many times. This chain links TRBV7-9 with TRBJ2-5; D possibly corresponds to TRBD2 (6 bases). Germline loops: CDR1 SEHNR, CDR2 FQNEAQ (reference sequence). V dropped 0 bases and J dropped 0 bases, with 14 bases sitting between them. The CDR3 loop spans 17 amino acids. This CDR3 reads CASSLARGTVYQETQYF. CDR3 bases: TGTGCCAGCAGCTTAGCGCGGGGAACGGTTTACCAAGAGACCCAGTACTTC.

About this clonotype: A read error may be the cause here, since a much bigger clone is one base away. The V and J genes are TRBV7-2 and TRBJ1-6; D not resolved. The CDR3 spans 13 residues. With 2 bases removed from V and 16 bases from J, the gap between germline ends came to 15 bases. Germline V gene data show CDR1 as SGHTA and CDR2 as FQGNSA. The DNA for the CDR3 is TGTACCAGCAGCTTAATGGGCTCGTTGCCTCTCCACTTT. This sequence encodes CTSSLMGSLPLHF.

This clonotype came up many times. The gene calls are TRBV2 and TRBJ2-3, with D perhaps TRBD1 or TRBD2 (5 bases each). The CDR3 consists of 14 residues. CDR1 and CDR2 from the germline V gene are SNHLY and FYNNEI. The V end was cut by 8 bases, the J end by 4 bases, with 16 bases between. CDR3 nucleotides: TGTGCCAGCTATTCGGGACCCAGTCCAGATACGCAGTATTTT. Amino acid sequence: CASYSGPSPDTQYF.

This clonotype was picked up many times. V gene TRBV15 combines with J gene TRBJ2-7, with D perhaps TRBD2 (5 bases). This CDR3 is 17 amino acids long. V was trimmed by 2 bases and J by 0 bases, leaving 17 bases between them. Germline loops: CDR1 LNHNV, CDR2 YYDKDF (reference sequence). DNA for the CDR3: TGTGCCACCAGCAGAAGTCAGGACTTACGCGACTCCTACGAGCAGTACTTC. Translating it yields CATSRSQDLRDSYEQYF. The entire variable domain, with the rest obtained from reference TRBV15 and TRBJ2-7, is as follows: DAMVIQNPRYQVTQFGKPVTLSCSQTLNHNVMYWYQQKSSQAPKLLFHYYDKDFNNEADTPDNFQSRRPNTSFCFLDIRSPGLGDTAMYLCATSRSQDLRDSYEQYFGPGTRLTVT.

Comments on this clonotype: An end of the junction does not agree with germline; a read error may underlie this. The V and J genes are TRBV2 and TRBJ1-2; D gene uncertain. The CDR3 is 12 amino acids. The germline gives CDR1 SNHLY, CDR2 FYNNEI. The CDR3 protein is CANSEGYYGYTF. CDR3 DNA: TGTGCCAACAGTGAAGGATACTATGGCTACACCTTC. Drawing the rest from reference TRBV2 and TRBJ1-2, the complete variable domain is EPEVTQTPSHQVTQMGQEVILRCVPISNHLYFYWYRQILGQKVEFLVSFYNNEISEKSEIFDDQFSVERPDGSNFTLKIRSTKLEDSAMYFCANSEGYYGYTFGSGTRLTVV.

On this clonotype: Being one base from a much bigger clone, this may be a read error. The V and J genes are TRBV6-1 and TRBJ2-2; TRBD1 aligns across 7 bases. V gave up 5 bases and J gave up 6 bases; unmatched junction bases: 9. This CDR3 is 15 amino acids long. Germline CDR1 reads MNHNS; CDR2 reads SASEGT. The CDR3 protein is CASSPRQGLAGELFF. CDR3 nucleotide sequence: TGTGCCAGCAGTCCGAGACAGGGTTTGGCCGGGGAGCTGTTTTTT.

This clonotype occurred many times. The V call is TRBV4-1, the J call TRBJ1-5; the D gene is possibly TRBD1 (5 bases). Per the germline V gene, CDR1 is MGHRA and CDR2 is YSYEKL. The CDR3 consists of 15 residues. V lost 3 bases to trimming and J lost 1 base, with 10 bases between them. This CDR3 is CASSHFRDSNQPQHF. CDR3 in DNA: TGCGCCAGCAGCCACTTCCGGGACAGCAATCAGCCCCAGCATTTT.

This clonotype was recorded many times. The chain recombines TRBV5-1 with TRBJ2-3; 13 bases line up with TRBD2. J lost 3 bases, V lost 7 bases, and 5 bases had no gene match. The CDR3 totals 15 residues. The germline gives CDR1 SGHRS, CDR2 YFSETQ. In DNA form, the CDR3 reads TGCGCCAGCTTACTAGCGGGGGGGCCGACAGATACGCAGTATTTT. This sequence encodes CASLLAGGPTDTQYF.

This clonotype has ten or more counts. The DNA of the CDR3 is TGTGCCAGCAGCTTAGCCAGGGGTGAAAAACTGTTTTTT. Translated: CASSLARGEKLFF. The chain combines TRBV7-2 with TRBJ1-4, with a weak D call TRBD1 (6 bases). The germline V gene has CDR1 SGHTA and CDR2 FQGNSA. The CDR3 has 13 amino acids. Trimming removed 0 bases at V and 7 bases at J, with 6 bases between. Variable domain in full (rest from reference TRBV7-2 and TRBJ1-4): GAGVSQSPSNKVTEKGKDVELRCDPISGHTALYWYRQSLGQGLEFLIYFQGNSAPDKSGLPSDRFSAERTGGSVSTLTIQRTQQEDSAVYLCASSLARGEKLFFGSGTQLSVL.

The chain has TRBV5-1 and TRBJ2-2; D is possibly TRBD1 (6 bases). This CDR3 contains 16 residues. Germline loops: CDR1 SGHRS, CDR2 YFSETQ. Trimming left V 1 base short and J 4 bases short, with 14 bases between. The CDR3: CASSLNWGRGTGELFF. CDR3 in DNA: TGCGCCAGCAGCTTGAATTGGGGGCGTGGCACCGGGGAGCTGTTTTTT.

This clonotype was recorded many times. The rearrangement uses TRBV6-1 and TRBJ1-1, with 8 bases matching TRBD1. Germline CDR1 and CDR2: MNHNS and SASEGT. The CDR3 spans 14 residues. Losses at the gene ends were 7 bases for V and 3 bases for J; bases not matched to a gene: 7. Here the CDR3 reads CASNGQGRYTEAFF. CDR3 DNA sequence: TGTGCCAGCAATGGACAGGGAAGATACACTGAAGCTTTCTTT.

The CDR3 nucleotides read TGTGCCAGTAGTCAGGGGCTGAACACCGGGGAGCTGTTTTTT. This translates into CASSQGLNTGELFF. This sequence joins TRBV19 and TRBJ2-2, with D possibly being TRBD1 (6 bases). V was shortened by 5 bases and J by 1 base, with 8 bases between the two germline ends. Germline V gene lookup returns CDR1 LNHDA and CDR2 SQIVND (reference sequence). The CDR3 has 14 amino acids.

This clonotype was recorded many times. Here the CDR3 DNA reads TGTGCCAGCAGCCCGGGCCAGAATACGCAGTATTTT. It yields the protein CASSPGQNTQYF. The V gene is TRBV3-1, the J gene TRBJ2-3; D unclear. Germline CDR1 LGHDT, CDR2 YNNKEL (reference sequence). V lost 4 bases, J lost 7 bases, and 9 bases lay in between. The CDR3 spans 12 residues.

This clonotype was found many times. The chain couples TRBV4-3 to TRBJ1-5; D is unresolved. From germline, CDR1 is LGHNA and CDR2 YSLEER. The CDR3 covers 15 residues. V was shortened by 0 bases and J by 2 bases, with 8 bases between the two germline ends. Here the CDR3 DNA reads TGCGCCAGCAGCCAAGATTGGAGCCGCAATCAGCCCCAGCATTTT. This sequence encodes CASSQDWSRNQPQHF.

The sample holds many counts of this clonotype. The V and J genes are TRBV18 and TRBJ1-4; D not resolved. V lost 6 bases, J lost 6 bases, and 14 bases lay in between. CDR1 is KGHSH, CDR2 LQKENI, per germline. This CDR3 has 14 amino acids. The chain's CDR3 is CASSRPGEHEKLFF. The DNA for the CDR3 is TGTGCCAGCTCGCGACCGGGAGAACATGAAAAACTGTTTTTT.

This clonotype was seen many times. The chain joins TRBV3-1 to TRBJ1-1, with D possibly TRBD1 on 5 matching bases. The V end was cut by 6 bases, the J end by 5 bases, with 7 bases between. CDR1 LGHDT and CDR2 YNNKEL come from the germline V gene (reference sequence). There are 11 residues in the CDR3. CDR3 sequence (DNA): TGTGCCAGCAGAGGGGCGACTGAAGCTTTCTTT. Protein product: CASRGATEAFF. Full variable domain (missing parts from reference TRBV3-1 and TRBJ1-1): DTAVSQTPKYLVTQMGNDKSIKCEQNLGHDTMYWYKQDSKKFLKIMFSYNNKELIINETVPNRFSPKSPDKAHLNLHINSLELGDSAVYFCASRGATEAFFGQGTRLTVV.

This clonotype was picked up many times. The chain joins TRBV4-3 to TRBJ2-7; D unclear. Germline CDR1 and CDR2: LGHNA and YSLEER. Trimming left V 0 bases short and J 0 bases short, with 6 bases between. The CDR3 runs to 14 residues. The CDR3 loop is CASSQDRISYEQYF. CDR3 coding DNA: TGCGCCAGCAGCCAAGATCGGATCTCCTACGAGCAGTACTTC.

At least ten counts were recorded for this clonotype. The rearrangement uses TRBV25-1 and TRBJ2-7, with a weak D call TRBD1 (6 bases). CDR1 MGHDK and CDR2 SYGVNS come from the germline V gene. V was shortened by 0 bases and J by 2 bases, with 11 bases between the two germline ends. The CDR3 consists of 15 residues. The DNA of the CDR3 is TGTGCCAGCAGTGAATATGAGGGACACCCCTACGAGCAGTACTTC. Translating gives CASSEYEGHPYEQYF.

This clonotype was recorded at least ten times. The V gene is TRBV3-1, the J gene TRBJ1-1; TRBD1 matches at 10 bases. Germline V gene sequence: CDR1 LGHDT, CDR2 YNNKEL (reference sequence). V lost 4 bases, J lost 4 bases, and 3 bases stayed unmatched. The CDR3 consists of 14 residues. CDR3 amino acids: CASSPRTGGTEAFF. CDR3 nucleotides: TGTGCCAGCAGCCCGCGGACAGGGGGCACTGAAGCTTTCTTT.

This clonotype was observed at least ten times. The gene calls are TRBV5-1 and TRBJ1-1; D gene uncertain. V was shortened by 4 bases and J by 1 base, with 8 bases between the two germline ends. The CDR3 is 13 residues long. Germline CDR1 reads SGHRS; CDR2 reads YFSETQ. CDR3 amino acids: CASSLQKNTEAFF. CDR3 nucleotide sequence: TGCGCCAGCAGCCTCCAGAAGAACACTGAAGCTTTCTTT.